These T cell receptor beta chains were read from a single sample in a study of blood T cell repertoires in COVID-19. Clones were read by immunoSEQ multiplex PCR, and TCRdb kept only the in-frame ones, dropping some. Among a few hundred thousand clones listed, roughly 86% were seen once. The sequenced material came from peripheral blood. These receptors were obtained from a man aged 18 to 29 with active or convalescent COVID-19. The CDR3 runs from the conserved cysteine through the conserved F or W. A D gene is named only where the DNA matches it firmly. Rows give clone size only sometimes, using once, few, many, or a class for an expanded clone.

>-|TRBV7-3|TRBJ2-2|-
CASSRQLGELFF
TGTGCCAGCAGCCGACAGCTCGGGGAGCTGTTTTTT
>TRBD1|TRBV10-3|TRBJ2-1|-
CAISEEGGHEQFF
TGTGCCATCAGTGAAGAAGGGGGCCATGAGCAGTTCTTC
>TRBD1|TRBV3-1/TRBV3-2|TRBJ1-6|-
CASSRGQGHNSPLHF
TGTGCCAGCAGCCGAGGACAGGGACACAATTCACCCCTCCACTTT
>-|TRBV29-1|TRBJ2-1|-
CSVLSSVEEQFF
TGCAGCGTTTTATCGTCCGTCGAGGAGCAGTTCTTC
>-|TRBV12-3/TRBV12-4|TRBJ2-5|-
CARPPGPETQYF
TGTGCCAGACCCCCGGGTCCAGAGACCCAGTACTTC
>-|TRBV21-1|TRBJ1-4|-
CASRTGTTNEKLFF
TGTGCCAGCAGGACAGGGACCACTAATGAAAAACTGTTTTTT
>-|TRBV27|TRBJ2-7|-
CASGPDSARSYEQYF
TGTGCCAGCGGACCGGACAGTGCACGCTCCTACGAGCAGTACTTC
>-|TRBV12-3/TRBV12-4|TRBJ2-3|few
CASSFRTDTQYF
TGTGCCAGCAGTTTTCGGACAGATACGCAGTATTTT
>TRBD1|TRBV5-5|TRBJ1-2|-
CASSTRDRAGYTF
TGTGCCAGCAGCACTCGGGACAGGGCTGGCTACACCTTC
>-|TRBV28|TRBJ1-1|-
CASSLRGWTEAFF
TGTGCCAGCAGTTTAAGGGGTTGGACTGAAGCTTTCTTT
>-|TRBV30|TRBJ1-1|-
CALKGRPEAFF
TGTGCCTTAAAGGGGAGGCCCGAAGCTTTCTTT
>TRBD2|TRBV4-1|TRBJ2-3|-
CASSLQAGGLLSTDTQYF
TGCGCCAGCAGCCTTCAGGCGGGAGGACTCCTCAGCACAGATACGCAGTATTTT
>TRBD2|TRBV28|TRBJ2-5|-
CASSLDRGGRETQYF
TGTGCCAGCAGTTTAGACCGGGGGGGCCGGGAGACCCAGTACTTC
>TRBD1|TRBV3-1/TRBV3-2|TRBJ1-2|-
CASSLGTDNYGYTF
TGTGCCAGCAGCCTAGGGACAGATAACTATGGCTACACCTTC
>-|TRBV5-5|TRBJ1-5|-
CASSPHPGGGNQPQHF
TGTGCCAGCAGCCCCCACCCGGGAGGAGGAAATCAGCCCCAGCATTTT
>-|TRBV7-9|TRBJ1-1|-
CASSPQGLGTEAFF
TGTGCCAGCAGCCCTCAGGGTTTAGGCACTGAAGCTTTCTTT
>-|TRBV2|TRBJ1-1|once
CASSEVIRLNTEAFF
TGTGCCAGCAGTGAAGTAATCAGGCTGAACACTGAAGCTTTCTTT
>TRBD2|TRBV6-6|TRBJ2-5|few
CASSLRGTSGGTETQYF
TGTGCCAGCAGTCTCAGAGGTACTAGCGGGGGGACGGAGACCCAGTACTTC
>-|TRBV7-2|TRBJ2-7|-
CASSLEAGPTYEQYF
TGTGCCAGCAGCTTAGAGGCAGGTCCTACTTACGAGCAGTACTTC
>TRBD2|TRBV19|TRBJ2-7|-
CASSQREVYEQYF
TGTGCCAGTAGTCAGCGGGAGGTGTACGAGCAGTACTTC
>-|TRBV6-5|TRBJ2-2|-
CASSWTSVGGELFF
TGTGCCAGCAGTTGGACATCCGTGGGCGGGGAGCTGTTTTTT
>-|TRBV27|TRBJ2-5|-
CASSLTGTGDQYF
TGTGCCAGCAGTTTAACGGGGACGGGGGACCAGTACTTC
>-|TRBV11-3|TRBJ1-1|-
CASSLALGVLMNTEAFF
TGTGCCAGCAGCTTAGCCTTAGGGGTCCTTATGAACACTGAAGCTTTCTTT
>-|TRBV7-9|TRBJ1-2|-
CASSSSNIGHRNNYGYTF
TGTGCCAGCAGCTCATCAAATATCGGACACCGGAACAACTATGGCTACACCTTC
>-|TRBV24-1|TRBJ2-5|-
CATSWTDGTQYF
TGTGCCACCAGCTGGACAGACGGGACCCAGTACTTC
>TRBD1|TRBV5-4|TRBJ1-6|-
CASSLGRDRAYNSPLHF
TGTGCCAGCAGCTTGGGGCGAGACAGGGCTTACAATTCACCCCTCCACTTT
>-|TRBV7-9|TRBJ1-2|-
CASSPRSANYGYTF
TGTGCCAGCAGCCCCCGTTCGGCTAACTATGGCTACACCTTC
>-|TRBV30|TRBJ2-7|-
CASESLGSYEQYF
TGTGCCTCGGAGAGTCTGGGCTCCTACGAGCAGTACTTC
>-|TRBV12-3/TRBV12-4|TRBJ1-5|-
CASSFPYQPQHF
TGTGCCAGCAGCTTTCCGTATCAGCCCCAGCATTTT
>-|TRBV28|TRBJ2-3|-
CASSLGADPGDTQYF
TGTGCCAGCAGTCTGGGGGCCGACCCGGGGGATACGCAGTATTTT
>TRBD1|TRBV11-2|TRBJ1-1|-
CASSGWQGAQFKAFF
TGTGCCAGCAGCGGATGGCAGGGGGCGCAATTTAAAGCTTTCTTT
>-|TRBV2|TRBJ1-6|-
CASSLDSSYNSPLHF
TGTGCCAGCAGTTTGGACAGCTCCTATAATTCACCCCTCCACTTT
>TRBD2|TRBV5-1|TRBJ2-2|few
CASSLVLGLAGGQRTGELFF
TGCGCCAGCAGCTTGGTTTTAGGACTAGCGGGGGGACAACGCACCGGGGAGCTGTTTTTT
>TRBD2|TRBV19|TRBJ2-7|few
CASSIFAGESYEQYF
TGTGCCAGTAGTATTTTCGCGGGAGAGTCCTACGAGCAGTACTTC
>-|TRBV3-1/TRBV3-2|TRBJ1-2|-
CASSQIDRLHGYTF
TGTGCCAGCAGCCAAATTGACAGACTTCATGGCTACACCTTC
>-|TRBV24-1|TRBJ1-5|-
CATSGAYSNQPQHF
TGTGCCACCAGTGGGGCTTATAGCAATCAGCCCCAGCATTTT
>-|TRBV21-1|TRBJ2-7|-
CASSKKGGTSRLYYEQYF
TGTGCCAGCAGCAAAAAGGGGGGGACTAGCCGCCTGTACTACGAGCAGTACTTC
>-|TRBV18|TRBJ1-4|-
CASSPRAATNEKLFF
TGTGCCAGCTCACCACGGGCTGCAACTAATGAAAAACTGTTTTTT
>-|TRBV19|TRBJ1-2|once
CASREDGPAGYTF
TGTGCCAGTAGGGAGGACGGCCCCGCTGGCTACACCTTC
>TRBD1|TRBV18|TRBJ1-1|-
CASSPREGGGRTEAFF
TGTGCCAGCTCACCACGTGAAGGGGGCGGTAGGACTGAAGCTTTCTTT
>-|TRBV10-2|TRBJ1-2|-
CASSEQPYGYTF
TGCGCCAGCAGTGAACAGCCCTATGGCTACACCTTC
>TRBD2|TRBV25-1|TRBJ2-3|-
CASRGPIAGVTDTQYF
TGTGCCAGCAGGGGCCCCATAGCGGGGGTCACAGATACGCAGTATTTT
>TRBD1|TRBV5-6|TRBJ2-7|-
CASTPGTGVGLYEQYF
TGTGCCAGCACCCCCGGGACAGGGGTGGGTCTTTACGAGCAGTACTTC
>-|TRBV2|TRBJ1-2|-
CASSDIREGGYTF
TGTGCCAGCAGTGATATCAGGGAGGGTGGCTACACCTTC
>TRBD2|TRBV4-2|TRBJ2-7|few
CASSQPPSAGKPYEQYF
TGTGCCAGCAGCCAGCCCCCCTCAGCGGGAAAGCCCTACGAGCAGTACTTC
>-|TRBV19|TRBJ1-1|-
CASSLVQDTEAFF
TGTGCCAGTTCGTTAGTCCAGGACACTGAAGCTTTCTTT
>TRBD2|TRBV11-3|TRBJ2-7|-
CASSPGLAGGYGEQYF
TGTGCCAGCAGCCCGGGACTAGCGGGAGGGTATGGCGAGCAGTACTTC
>-|TRBV15|TRBJ2-5|-
CATSPYQETQYF
TGTGCCACCAGCCCGTACCAAGAGACCCAGTACTTC
>-|TRBV27|TRBJ1-5|-
CASSPSTGQPQHF
TGTGCCAGCAGTCCGTCGACGGGGCAGCCCCAGCATTTT
>-|TRBV6-1|TRBJ1-3|-
CASSETRAGGNTIYF
TGTGCCAGCAGTGAAACTCGGGCAGGGGGAAACACCATATATTTT
>-|TRBV4-2|TRBJ1-5|-
CASSQDREQPQHF
TGTGCCAGCAGCCAAGATAGAGAGCAGCCCCAGCATTTT
>TRBD1|TRBV24-1|TRBJ2-3|-
CATSDSQGVTDTQYF
TGTGCCACCAGTGATTCCCAGGGGGTCACAGATACGCAGTATTTT
>-|TRBV6-6|TRBJ2-7|-
CASSRGGIRSYEQYF
TGTGCCAGCAGCCGAGGGGGGATCCGCTCCTACGAGCAGTACTTC
>-|TRBV18|TRBJ1-1|-
CASSGGVLNTEAFF
TGTGCCAGCTCAGGGGGCGTATTGAACACTGAAGCTTTCTTT
>TRBD1|TRBV12-5|TRBJ2-7|once
CASGNRDRGGEQYF
TGTGCTAGTGGTAATAGGGACAGGGGAGGCGAGCAGTACTTC